Here is one T cell receptor beta chain with its context. Sequencing of TCR beta was performed on blood CD8+ T cells and on blood CD4+ T cells. Negative isolation yielded CD4+ and CD8+ T cells, and FACS enriched TEMRA cells. The RNA, 0.5 to 1 ug, was put through reverse transcription using random hexamers. With immunoSEQ multiplex PCR, TCR beta CDR3 was amplified across 54 Vbeta and 13 Jbeta. TCRdb called the immunoSEQ multiplex PCR reads again in MiXCR, with one record for every CDR3 protein. The sample consists of 45,000 to 55,000 distinct CDR3 sequences, under 95% of them appearing once. These data are taken from a study of CD8 T cells in Susac syndrome. The CDR3 runs 10 residues. Trimming took off 8 bases at V and 7 bases at J, with 6 bases between the two ends. Germline V lookup: CDR1 MDHEN, CDR2 SYDVKM.

The source material was CD8+ T cells from PBMCs. The origin of this receptor is a human donor in good health. The chain links TRBV28 to TRBJ2-1; D not resolved. Here the CDR3 reads CASSGNEQFF. The CDR3, as DNA: TGTGCCAGCTCCGGGAATGAGCAGTTCTTC.